The 10 T cell receptor beta chains below were found in one sample sequenced in a study of somatic mutations in cytotoxic T cells in rheumatoid arthritis. Measured with immunoSEQ multiplex PCR; TCRdb has only the in-frame clones, and not every one. The sample lists about 18,000 clones, approximately 82% seen once, with roughly a fifth in the top ten. The sequenced material came from CD8+ T cells sorted from blood. The receptors here all came from an adult with rheumatoid arthritis.

The sample holds a few counts of this clone. The chain carries TRBV6-6 and TRBJ2-5; TRBD2 might be the D (5 bases). The CDR3 loop spans 16 amino acids. Germline CDR1 and CDR2: MNHNY and SVGAGI (reference sequence). V lost 6 bases and J lost 7, with 24 bases in between. This chain's CDR3 is CASRKVLRAEEGTQYF. CDR3 nucleotides: TGTGCCAGCAGAAAAGTCCTACGGGCCGAAGAGGGGACCCAGTACTTC.

V is TRBV6-4 and J is TRBJ1-2; D unresolved. Germline assignment: CDR1 MRHNA and CDR2 SNTAGT. The CDR3 has 17 residues. Trimming stripped 2 bases from V and 4 bases from J, with 20 bases between. CDR3 sequence reads: CASSDTLELSNLYGYTF. CDR3 DNA sequence: TGTGCCAGCAGTGACACGCTAGAGCTATCTAACCTCTATGGCTACACCTTC.

The chain links TRBV4-1 to TRBJ2-1, with 11 nucleotides matching TRBD2. CDR1 is MGHRA, CDR2 YSYEKL, per germline. V lost 0 bases, J lost 15 bases, and 10 bases stayed unmatched. This CDR3 has 15 amino acids. The CDR3 bases are TGCGCCAGCAGCCAAGACGGGCTAGCGGGGGGCCCCTCGTTCTTC. Translated: CASSQDGLAGGPSFF.

As regards this clone: Sequence at one end of the junction differs from germline and may be a read error. This chain connects TRBV7-9 to TRBJ1-4; no definite D call. Per the germline V gene, CDR1 is SEHNR and CDR2 is FQNEAQ (reference sequence). The CDR3 is 12 residues long. CDR3 bases: TGTGCCAGCAGCTTAGAAGACGTGGAGCCGTCTTTT. This translates into CASSLEDVEPSF.

This rearrangement joins TRBV30 to TRBJ1-1; the D is unclear. The CDR3 contains 13 residues. With 2 bases removed from V and 4 bases from J, the gap between germline ends came to 11 bases. CDR1 is GTSNPN and CDR2 is SVGIG in the germline V gene (reference sequence). CDR3 protein: CAWSWSGSTEAFF. CDR3 bases: TGTGCCTGGAGTTGGTCGGGTAGCACTGAAGCTTTCTTT.

The count of this clone is one. The chain links TRBV6-1 to TRBJ2-7; the match to TRBD2 covers 12 bases. Germline assignment: CDR1 MNHNS and CDR2 SASEGT. The CDR3 has 16 residues. J gave up 0 bases and V 2 bases, and 2 bases lay outside the gene matches. DNA for the CDR3: TGTGCCAGCAGTGAACGGACTAGCGGGATCTCCTACGAGCAGTACTTC. It encodes CASSERTSGISYEQYF.

The chain is built from TRBV27 and TRBJ1-6; 8 positions agree with TRBD1. Per germline, CDR1 MNHEY and CDR2 SMNVEV (reference sequence). There are 15 residues in the CDR3. J gave up 9 bases and V 4 bases, and 8 bases lay outside the gene matches. Written as DNA, the CDR3 is TGTGCCAGCAGTTCATACACAGGGGGGGGTTCACCCCTCCACTTT. Translated, it gives CASSSYTGGGSPLHF.

The chain employs TRBV23-1 and TRBJ1-5, with a possible D match to TRBD1 (6 bases). TRBV23-1 is recorded as an ORF, its role being uncertain. Deletions cut 2 bases from V and 2 bases from J, with 22 bases between. The CDR3 contains 19 residues. CDR3 coding DNA: TGCGCCAGCAGTCAAAGGTGCCGCCGACAGGCCGGAGGCAATCAGCCCCAGCATTTT. Protein product: CASSQRCRRQAGGNQPQHF.

This clone was seen just once. V gene TRBV4-1 combines with J gene TRBJ1-1; possibly TRBD1 for D (5 bases). The CDR3 contains 17 residues. The V end was cut by 0 bases, the J end by 6 bases, with 20 bases between. Germline V gives CDR1 MGHRA, CDR2 YSYEKL. The CDR3 sequence: CASSQDGNGASFSEAFF. CDR3 nucleotide sequence: TGCGCCAGCAGCCAAGATGGAAACGGGGCCTCGTTCTCTGAAGCTTTCTTT.

V is TRBV27 and J is TRBJ1-6, with D unresolved. Trimming stripped 0 bases from V and 8 bases from J, with 8 bases between. The CDR3 covers 14 residues. The germline V gene has CDR1 MNHEY and CDR2 SMNVEV (reference sequence). CDR3 bases: TGTGCCAGCAGTTTATCGCCGGGATATTCACCCCTCCACTTT. Translation: CASSLSPGYSPLHF.